This T cell receptor beta chain emerged from a study of blood T cells in healthy people across ages. Study-level points and caveats: Older age went with lower TCR beta diversity per million T cells, in a roughly linear way. Compared with aged donors, long-lived donors showed fewer expanded clones, suggesting selection.

The second PCR ran roughly 6 to 11 cycles with a sample-barcoded 5' primer and J-beta primers. A template-switch adaptor containing 12 random nucleotides labeled each cDNA molecule. Each CDR3 protein is one row after TCRdb ran MiXCR on the 5' RACE reads. This table has 1.8 million or so distinct CDR3 sequences, about 39% appearing once. The germline V and J ends were trimmed by 3 bases and 1 base, with 12 bases remaining between them. This CDR3 comprises 15 residues. CDR1 and CDR2 (germline): DFQATT, SNEGSKA (reference sequence). With respect to this clonotype: What it recognizes is unknown.

This receptor was obtained from a human donor in good health. Sequencing was done on a sample of blood. The gene calls are TRBV20-1 and TRBJ2-2; D call uncertain. The CDR3 is CSASDGRKNTGELFF. CDR3 in DNA: TGCAGTGCTAGCGATGGACGAAAGAACACCGGGGAGCTGTTTTTT.